A single sample gave rise to the 11 T cell receptor beta chains below, sequenced in a study of blood T cell repertoires in COVID-19. Sequenced by immunoSEQ multiplex PCR; TCRdb stores in-frame clones only, minus some. Of 170,000 or so clones listed, roughly 90% are singletons. What was sequenced was PBMCs or T cells enriched from blood (not recorded which). The receptors shown here come from a woman in her 50s who had recovered from COVID-19.

The chain couples TRBV7-9 to TRBJ1-6; no reliable D call. Between the trimmed V and J ends, which lost 0 bases and 14 bases, there was a span of 14 bases. Germline V gene sequence: CDR1 SEHNR, CDR2 FQNEAQ (reference sequence). The CDR3 is made up of 14 amino acids. The CDR3 loop reads CASSLAAGTISLHF. The CDR3 DNA sequence: TGTGCCAGCAGCTTAGCGGCAGGTACAATCTCCCTCCACTTT.

V usage is TRBV24-1 and J usage is TRBJ1-2; TRBD1 matches at 8 bases. This CDR3 comprises 13 residues. Germline V CDR1 and CDR2: KGHDR, SFDVKD. V was pared by 9 bases and J by 6 bases, with 8 bases of the junction left unmatched. The CDR3 DNA reads as TGTGCCACCCTGTTCAGGGGGCAGCATGGCTACACCTTC. Its translation: CATLFRGQHGYTF.

The rearrangement joins TRBV19 to TRBJ2-1, with 16 positions matching TRBD2. In germline, CDR1 is LNHDA, CDR2 SQIVND (reference sequence). V was clipped by 9 bases and J by 1 base; unmatched bases: 9. The CDR3 has 18 residues. CDR3 protein: CASRRGTSGGASYNEQFF. The CDR3 DNA reads TGTGCCAGCCGGCGTGGGACTAGCGGGGGGGCGTCCTACAATGAGCAGTTCTTC.

The chain carries TRBV3-1 (or the pseudogene TRBV3-2) and TRBJ1-1; no reliable D call. The CDR3 loop spans 14 amino acids. Germline CDR1 is LGHDT and CDR2 is YNNKEL (reference sequence). The V end was cut by 1 base, the J end by 4 bases, with 10 bases between. The CDR3 is CASSQALGLTEAFF. In nucleotides, the CDR3 is TGTGCCAGCAGCCAAGCTTTAGGACTCACTGAAGCTTTCTTT.

This sequence joins TRBV11-1 and TRBJ2-5; the match to TRBD2 covers 7 bases. CDR3 length: 13 amino acids. CDR1 is SGHAT and CDR2 is FQDESV in the germline V gene (reference sequence). V was pared by 9 bases and J by 2 bases, with 6 bases of the junction left unmatched. The CDR3 spells CASLLAPQETQYF. The CDR3 DNA follows: TGTGCCAGTCTACTAGCGCCGCAAGAGACCCAGTACTTC.

The chain joins TRBV30 to TRBJ2-1; D gene unclear. Trimming took 2 bases from V and 3 from J, leaving 11 bases between them. This CDR3 is built from 14 residues. CDR1 is GTSNPN and CDR2 is SVGIG in the germline V gene (reference sequence). CDR3 DNA sequence: TGTGCCTGGAGTAGACTCACTGGCTACAATGAGCAGTTCTTC. It is translated as CAWSRLTGYNEQFF.

V and J are TRBV3-1 (or the pseudogene TRBV3-2) and TRBJ2-5; 11 bases match TRBD2. V was pared by 8 bases and J by 7 bases, with 18 bases of the junction left unmatched. The germline V gene has CDR1 LGHDT and CDR2 YNNKEL (reference sequence). This CDR3 is built from 17 residues. The CDR3 DNA reads TGTGCCAGCCGCGGGTCCGGGACTAGCGGAGAAAGAAGGACCCAGTACTTC. It translates to CASRGSGTSGERRTQYF.

This chain links TRBV5-6 with TRBJ2-3, with TRBD2 matching over 7 bases. The CDR3 is 15 residues long. Germline V lookup: CDR1 SGHDT, CDR2 YYEEEE. V lost 0 bases, J lost 0 bases, and 1 base stayed unmatched. CDR3 sequence: CASSLVGGSTDTQYF. The CDR3 DNA sequence: TGTGCCAGCAGCTTGGTGGGGGGGAGCACAGATACGCAGTATTTT.

The rearrangement uses TRBV5-6 and TRBJ2-3; the D is unclear. This CDR3 contains 14 residues. The V gene's germline CDR1 is SGHDT and CDR2 YYEEEE. Trimming stripped 1 base from V and 5 bases from J, with 11 bases between. The CDR3 here is CASSLYAPGDTQYF. As DNA, the CDR3 is TGTGCCAGCAGCTTGTACGCGCCGGGAGATACGCAGTATTTT.

The chain uses TRBV5-8 and TRBJ2-5; TRBD2 might be the D (6 bases). CDR1 is SGHTS and CDR2 is YDEGEE in the germline V gene. This CDR3 comprises 16 residues. The V end lost 5 bases, the J end lost 2 bases, and 19 bases lay between the germline ends. The CDR3: CASRSIVGGRQETQYF. CDR3 DNA sequence: TGTGCCAGCAGGTCTATCGTGGGGGGAAGACAAGAGACCCAGTACTTC.

The chain uses TRBV6-5 and TRBJ1-2; D might be TRBD1 (5 bases). Trimming took 6 bases from V and 8 from J, leaving 19 bases between them. CDR3 length equals 14 residues. Germline V gene lookup returns CDR1 MNHEY and CDR2 SVGAGI. CDR3 in amino acids: CASRDMGLGIGYTF. CDR3 DNA sequence: TGTGCCAGCAGGGATATGGGACTTGGTATCGGCTACACCTTC.